The rows below give T cell receptor beta chains drawn from one sample of a study of shared clonotypes between healthy human individuals. TCRdb's table, derived via immunoSEQ multiplex PCR, lists solely in-frame clones and lacks some. The sample lists roughly 2,000,000 clones, roughly 93% occurring once. Material: naive CD8+ T cells from PBMCs. These receptors came from a young man in good health. Some clones in this sample may be carry-over from other donors' samples. The CDR3 runs from the conserved cysteine through the conserved F or W. A D gene is named only where the DNA matches it firmly. A clone size is listed for some rows: how often the clone was seen (once, few, many), or a class if it is expanded.

abundance	v_gene	d_gene	j_gene	CDR3nt	CDR3aa
NA	TRBV7-9	TRBD1	TRBJ2-1	TGTGCCAGCAGCCCGAGGGACAGGGGATACGGTGAGCAGTTCTTC	CASSPRDRGYGEQFF
NA	TRBV7-3	NA	TRBJ1-1	TGTGCCAGCAGCTCCCGGTCAGGGGCAGGCACTGAAGCTTTCTTT	CASSSRSGAGTEAFF
NA	TRBV13	NA	TRBJ2-1	TGTGCCAGCAGCTTCGTCCAGGGGGCGGGAGATGAGCAGTTCTTC	CASSFVQGAGDEQFF
once	TRBV7-9	TRBD2	TRBJ2-3	TGTGCCAGCAGCTTCATCGGCGGGAGTAAATCAGATACGCAGTATTTT	CASSFIGGSKSDTQYF
NA	TRBV4-1	NA	TRBJ2-5	TGCGCCAGCAGCCAAGTCGGTCGCGAGGAAGAGACCCAGTACTTC	CASSQVGREEETQYF
NA	TRBV10-3	NA	TRBJ2-7	TGTGCCATCAGTGAGAGCACGGGACGGGGACCCTACGAGCAGTACTTC	CAISESTGRGPYEQYF
NA	TRBV6-4	NA	TRBJ2-1	TGTGCCAGCAGTGACAGGCCCTTCGGGGTCTACAATGAGCAGTTCTTC	CASSDRPFGVYNEQFF
NA	TRBV6-5	NA	TRBJ1-5	TGTGCCAGCAGCCTATCAATCCGTCAGCCCCAGCATTTT	CASSLSIRQPQHF
NA	TRBV6-1	NA	TRBJ1-4	TGTGCCAGCAGCGAAAACTTCCGAGGAGAAAAACTGTTTTTT	CASSENFRGEKLFF
NA	TRBV19	TRBD2	TRBJ2-3	TGTGCCAGTAGAGCGGGACTGACGACAGATACGCAGTATTTT	CASRAGLTTDTQYF
NA	TRBV15	NA	TRBJ2-1	TGTGCCACCAGCACCAAGAGCGGGTGGGCCTCCAATGAGCAGTTCTTC	CATSTKSGWASNEQFF
NA	TRBV5-1	TRBD1	TRBJ2-7	TGCGCCAGCAGCCACGGGACAGGGTCCTACGAGCAGTACTTC	CASSHGTGSYEQYF
NA	TRBV9	NA	TRBJ1-1	TGTGCCAGCAGCGTAGGTCAGTGGGGAGGCGGCGCTGAAGCTTTCTTT	CASSVGQWGGGAEAFF
NA	TRBV19	NA	TRBJ2-2	TGTGCGACCGGGGGCCGTGGGACCGGGGAGCTGTTTTTT	CATGGRGTGELFF
once	TRBV6-5	NA	TRBJ1-2	TGTGCCAGCAGTTACTCGGAGGGGTTTAGCGGCTACACCTTC	CASSYSEGFSGYTF
NA	TRBV5-5	NA	TRBJ1-3	TGTGCCAGCAGCTTCTATGAGGGGAACGGAAACACCATATATTTT	CASSFYEGNGNTIYF
NA	TRBV6-6	NA	TRBJ1-1	TGTGCCAGCAGGGTTTCGGGGAACACTGAAGCTTTCTTT	CASRVSGNTEAFF
NA	TRBV4-1	TRBD2	TRBJ2-7	TGCGCCAGCAGCCGGTCACTGGGACTAGCGGGCCACGAGCAGTACTTC	CASSRSLGLAGHEQYF
NA	TRBV4-1	NA	TRBJ2-3	TGCGCCAGCAGCCAGGGGGTTTCGGCTAGCACAGATACGCAGTATTTT	CASSQGVSASTDTQYF
NA	TRBV15	NA	TRBJ2-7	TGTGCCACCAGCAAAGCCCTCGACCTCTACGAGCAGTACTTC	CATSKALDLYEQYF
NA	TRBV6-5	NA	TRBJ1-1	TGTGCCAGCAGAACGACAGGGAACACTGAAGCTTTCTTT	CASRTTGNTEAFF
NA	TRBV30	TRBD1	TRBJ1-4	TGTGCCTTTCACAGGGGAGCTAATGAAAAACTGTTTTTT	CAFHRGANEKLFF
NA	TRBV7-6	TRBD2	TRBJ2-7	TGTGCCAGCAGCTTAGAGGGGACGAGGGTAGCGGGGGGCTACGAGCAGTACTTC	CASSLEGTRVAGGYEQYF
NA	TRBV4-3	NA	TRBJ1-1	TGCGCCAGCAGCCCACGAGCCCGGGAGGTTGGATTTGAAGCTTTCTTT	CASSPRAREVGFEAFF
NA	TRBV7-2	TRBD1	TRBJ2-5	TGTGCCAGCAGCCCTCAGGGGGCTTGGCAAGAGACCCAGTACTTC	CASSPQGAWQETQYF
NA	TRBV28	NA	TRBJ2-3	TGTGCCAGCAGTTTATTATTTGGTGGGGGGCAAGGGACAGATACGCAGTATTTT	CASSLLFGGGQGTDTQYF
NA	TRBV5-1	TRBD1	TRBJ2-7	TGCGCCAGCAGCTTGGGACAGGGGCTGTCCTACGAGCAGTACTTC	CASSLGQGLSYEQYF
NA	TRBV7-9	NA	TRBJ1-1	TGTGCCAGCAGCTTAGACCTCGGGGGATGGACTGAAGCTTTCTTT	CASSLDLGGWTEAFF
NA	TRBV4-1	TRBD1	TRBJ1-1	TGCGCCAGCAGCCAAGATCCGGAGGGGGCGGTCACTGAAGCTTTCTTT	CASSQDPEGAVTEAFF
NA	TRBV6-5	NA	TRBJ2-7	TGTGCCAGCAGTGGACCCAAACCTCTTGGGTCCGAGCAGTACTTC	CASSGPKPLGSEQYF
once	TRBV7-9	NA	TRBJ2-5	TGTGCCAGCAGCTTAGCGGGCAGGGTTTTGGGAGAGACCCCGTACTTC	CASSLAGRVLGETPYF
NA	TRBV9	TRBD1	TRBJ2-7	TGTGCCAGCAGCGCGGGGACAGAGAGCTACGAGCAGTACTTC	CASSAGTESYEQYF
few	TRBV6-4	NA	TRBJ2-2	TGTGCCAGCAGTGAGTTCGGGGGAGACACCGGGGAGCTGTTTTTT	CASSEFGGDTGELFF
NA	TRBV7-9	TRBD1	TRBJ1-3	TGTGCCAGCAGCTCTCCGGGACAGGGGGAAAGTGGAAACACCATATATTTT	CASSSPGQGESGNTIYF
NA	TRBV19	NA	TRBJ1-5	TGTGCCAGTCATGGAGATAGCAATCAGCCCCAGCATTTT	CASHGDSNQPQHF
NA	TRBV7-6	NA	TRBJ1-1	TGTGCCAGCAGCTTAAGGGACCTCGCGGCCCTGAACACTGAAGCTTTCTTT	CASSLRDLAALNTEAFF
once	TRBV27	NA	TRBJ2-6	TGTGCCAGCAGTTTATGGGCCGGAAGGAGCTCTGGGGCCAACGTCCTGACTTTC	CASSLWAGRSSGANVLTF
NA	TRBV7-9	NA	TRBJ2-7	TGTGCCAGCAGCTCCGCGAGGAACGAGCAGTACTTC	CASSSARNEQYF
once	TRBV21-1	NA	TRBJ2-3	TGTGCCAGCAGCCCCCGGGACAGAGGCACAGATACGCAGTATTTT	CASSPRDRGTDTQYF
NA	TRBV7-6	TRBD2	TRBJ2-1	TGTGCCAGCAGCCCACCTAGCGGGGCCTCCTACAATGAGCAGTTCTTC	CASSPPSGASYNEQFF
NA	TRBV18	NA	TRBJ1-1	TGTGCCAGCTCACCACCGGTCCGTGAACGGAAGAACACTGAAGCTTTCTTT	CASSPPVRERKNTEAFF
NA	TRBV27	NA	TRBJ2-7	TGTGCCAGCAGACCGACAGGTCTGTTATACGAGCAGTACTTC	CASRPTGLLYEQYF
once	TRBV28	NA	TRBJ2-1	TGTGCCAGCAGTTTCACTTTCGGGACAGAGCAGTTCTTC	CASSFTFGTEQFF
NA	TRBV10-3	NA	TRBJ2-3	TGTGCCATCAGTGAGTCTGGGGTCCGAACTGGCACAGATACGCAGTATTTT	CAISESGVRTGTDTQYF
NA	TRBV4-2	TRBD2	TRBJ2-7	TGTGCCAGCAGCCCCCCCTTTGGGCGGGAGAGGTGGGAAAACGAGCAGTACTTC	CASSPPFGRERWENEQYF
NA	TRBV9	NA	TRBJ2-5	TGTGCCAGCAGCTCACTGGGAAGCAGGACCCGGGGTGAGACCCAGTACTTC	CASSSLGSRTRGETQYF
once	TRBV14	NA	TRBJ2-7	TGTGCCAGCAGCCTAAACAGGGAGACCCACTACGAGCAGTACTTC	CASSLNRETHYEQYF